This entry concerns a single T cell receptor beta chain. V gave up 4 bases and J gave up 6 bases; unmatched junction bases: 1. This CDR3 contains 14 residues. Germline CDR1 SGHTA, CDR2 FQGNSA. In the original processing: Amplification of reference gene primers provided the estimated nucleated cell counts. The assay was immunoSEQ multiplex PCR, and TCRdb's table has in-frame clones only and misses some. D and trimming come from the DNA, and the V and J calls and clone size come from that table. Found here are under 150,000 clones, 85% of them singletons; the top ten hold approximately 13%. The sample originates from a study of blood T cell repertoires in COVID-19. Study-wide context: Samples came from the United States, Italy and Spain, spanning acute and convalescent COVID-19. In each case, the material was cDNA or gDNA derived from T cells, B-cell-depleted T cells, or PBMCs.

The receptor's source is a human donor in a cohort sampled during active COVID-19. The V and J genes are TRBV7-2 and TRBJ1-6; the match to TRBD1 covers 9 bases. Sample: peripheral blood. CDR3 nucleotides: TGTGCCAGCAGCTCGACAGGGGGTAATTCACCCCTCCACTTT. Translating it yields CASSSTGGNSPLHF.